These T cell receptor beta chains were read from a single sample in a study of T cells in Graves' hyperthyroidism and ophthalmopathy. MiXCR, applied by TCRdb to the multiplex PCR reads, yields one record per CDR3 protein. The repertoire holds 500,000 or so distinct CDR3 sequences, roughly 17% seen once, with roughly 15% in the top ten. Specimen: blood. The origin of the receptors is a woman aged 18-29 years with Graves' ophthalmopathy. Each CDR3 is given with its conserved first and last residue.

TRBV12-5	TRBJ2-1	CASGTNRLEQFF
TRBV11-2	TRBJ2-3	CASSLVAVPTDTQYF
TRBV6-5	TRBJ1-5	CASGDREVYQPQHF
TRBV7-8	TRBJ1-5	CASSLDRRNNQPQHF
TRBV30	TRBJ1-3	CAWSLQGATGNTIYF
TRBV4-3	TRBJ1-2	CASSQDYEGSGGYTF
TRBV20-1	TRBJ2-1	CSATTGGSNQFF
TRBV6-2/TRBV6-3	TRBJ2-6	CASSYSLGQAVRSGANVLTF
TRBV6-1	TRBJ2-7	CASRIGTDDGEQYF
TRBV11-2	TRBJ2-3	CASSPKENPDTQYF
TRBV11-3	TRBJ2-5	CASSLDGTGGGGPQYF
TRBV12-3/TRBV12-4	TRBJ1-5	CASSSAQGQPQHF
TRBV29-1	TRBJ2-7	CSAGRDLYEQYF